These 29 T cell receptor beta chains were sequenced from one sample in a study of blood T cell repertoires in COVID-19. TCRdb keeps only in-frame clones here, not all; method: immunoSEQ multiplex PCR. Here the sample spans around 190,000 clones, roughly 79% being singletons. Sequenced: peripheral blood. The receptors were gathered from a woman in her thirties or forties with COVID-19, enrolled during active disease.

This rearrangement joins TRBV11-2 to TRBJ2-1; D uncertain. Germline V gives CDR1 SGHAT, CDR2 FQNNGV. The CDR3 length is 12 residues. Trimming took 5 bases from V and 7 from J, leaving 9 bases between them. The CDR3 DNA is TGTGCCAGCAGCCCAGGCCTTAATGAGCAGTTCTTC. Amino acid sequence: CASSPGLNEQFF.

This chain's CDR3 is CASSTGPGGQGEAFF. CDR3 nucleotide sequence: TGTGCCAGCAGCACCGGACCTGGGGGACAGGGTGAAGCTTTCTTT. This chain uses TRBV11-2 with TRBJ1-1, with 9 bases identical to TRBD1. Germline V gives CDR1 SGHAT, CDR2 FQNNGV. The CDR3 consists of 15 residues. V shed 5 bases, J shed 7 bases, and the junction held 11 bases outside the gene matches. The full variable domain, its missing parts supplied by reference TRBV11-2 and TRBJ1-1, is EAGVAQSPRYKIIEKRQSVAFWCNPISGHATLYWYQQILGQGPKLLIQFQNNGVVDDSQLPKDRFSAERLKGVDSTLKIQPAKLEDSAVYLCASSTGPGGQGEAFFGQGTRLTVV.

The genes are TRBV2 and TRBJ1-4; D perhaps matches TRBD1 (6 bases). The CDR3 contains 15 residues. Germline assignment: CDR1 SNHLY and CDR2 FYNNEI. The V end lost 8 bases, the J end lost 7 bases, and 20 bases lay between the germline ends. The CDR3 DNA follows: TGTGCCAGCTCGGAGGTAGGGGGACGCGGTGAAAAACTGTTTTTT. It encodes CASSEVGGRGEKLFF.

The genes are TRBV4-1 and TRBJ2-7; the D gene is possibly TRBD2 (5 bases). The CDR3 runs 15 residues. Germline V gene data show CDR1 as MGHRA and CDR2 as YSYEKL. V was trimmed by 1 base and J by 2 bases, leaving 12 bases between them. CDR3 coding DNA: TGCGCCAGCAGCCAAGTCGGTACGGGGACCTACGAGCAGTACTTC. It encodes CASSQVGTGTYEQYF.

The chain combines TRBV5-1 with TRBJ1-5; D may be TRBD1 (6 bases). The CDR3 totals 14 residues. The germline V gene has CDR1 SGHRS and CDR2 YFSETQ. With 4 bases removed from V and 9 bases from J, the gap between germline ends came to 17 bases. The CDR3 sequence: CASSASQGQGPQHF. The CDR3 bases are TGCGCCAGCAGCGCTTCACAGGGTCAAGGGCCCCAGCATTTT.

The V call is TRBV7-2, the J call TRBJ2-5; TRBD2 might be the D (5 bases). V gave up 5 bases and J gave up 5 bases, with 15 bases separating them. The length of the CDR3 is 14 residues. Germline lookup yields CDR1 SGHTA and CDR2 FQGNSA. The CDR3 bases are TGTGCCAGCAGCCCGGTGCCCGGGGTGGAGACCCAGTACTTC. Translated: CASSPVPGVETQYF.

The chain couples TRBV15 to TRBJ2-3; D ambiguous. Germline CDR1 LNHNV, CDR2 YYDKDF (reference sequence). This CDR3 has 14 residues. Trimming removed 4 bases from V and 0 bases from J, with 8 bases in between. The CDR3 coding sequence is TGTGCCACCAGCACCCCCCTGAGCACAGATACGCAGTATTTT. It yields the protein CATSTPLSTDTQYF.

CDR3 DNA: TGTGCCAGCAGCGACTCGGACTCCCAAAACATTCAGTACTTC. Residues: CASSDSDSQNIQYF. The chain couples TRBV7-8 to TRBJ2-4, with D possibly being TRBD2 (5 bases). Germline V gene sequence: CDR1 SGHVS, CDR2 FQNEAQ. V was trimmed by 5 bases and J by 5 bases, leaving 13 bases between them. CDR3 length: 14 amino acids.

The chain joins TRBV29-1 to TRBJ2-1; the match to TRBD1 covers 8 bases. Losses at the gene ends were 3 bases for V and 5 bases for J; bases not matched to a gene: 18. The CDR3 is 18 residues long. Germline lookup yields CDR1 SQVTM and CDR2 ANQGSEA. CDR3 residues: CSVDPGTGSGLSDNEQFF. Here the CDR3 DNA reads TGCAGCGTTGACCCCGGGACAGGATCAGGTTTGTCGGACAATGAGCAGTTCTTC.

This chain connects TRBV5-1 to TRBJ2-2; 9 bases match TRBD2. CDR3 size: 19 residues. The V gene's germline CDR1 is SGHRS and CDR2 YFSETQ. The ends lost 3 bases at V and 3 bases at J; junction bases unmatched: 15. The CDR3 DNA sequence: TGCGCCAGCAGCTACACAGGGGTAGCGGGAGTAGGGGACACCGGGGAGCTGTTTTTT. Its translation is CASSYTGVAGVGDTGELFF.

The V call is TRBV29-1, the J call TRBJ1-6; unclear D gene. Trimming left V 4 bases short and J 10 bases short, with 17 bases between. The CDR3 length is 14 residues. CDR1 is SQVTM and CDR2 is ANQGSEA in the germline V gene. The CDR3 sequence is CSVVEGPSGSPLHF. DNA of the CDR3: TGCAGCGTTGTGGAGGGCCCCTCCGGGTCACCCCTCCACTTT.

The V and J genes are TRBV18 and TRBJ1-5, with a weak D call TRBD1 (5 bases). Trimming left V 3 bases short and J 1 base short, with 10 bases between. The length of the CDR3 is 15 residues. Germline V CDR1 and CDR2: KGHSH, LQKENI. CDR3 in amino acids: CASSPLQASNQPQHF. The DNA for the CDR3 is TGTGCCAGCTCACCCTTACAGGCCAGCAATCAGCCCCAGCATTTT.

V is TRBV27 and J is TRBJ1-1; D may be TRBD1 (5 bases). Trimming left V 0 bases short and J 9 bases short, with 14 bases between. CDR1 is MNHEY and CDR2 is SMNVEV in the germline V gene (reference sequence). The CDR3 spans 14 residues. CDR3 in amino acids: CASSLSPAAGKAFF. DNA for the CDR3: TGTGCCAGCAGTTTATCCCCGGCGGCAGGGAAAGCTTTCTTT.

The chain combines TRBV30 with TRBJ2-2, with 8 bases that match TRBD2. This CDR3 has 14 amino acids. Per the germline V gene, CDR1 is GTSNPN and CDR2 is SVGIG (reference sequence). V was pared by 0 bases and J by 4 bases, with 1 base of the junction left unmatched. The CDR3 DNA sequence: TGTGCCTGGAGTGTAAGCGGGGGCACCGGGGAGCTGTTTTTT. Its translation is CAWSVSGGTGELFF.

The V gene is TRBV6-5, the J gene TRBJ2-1, with 10 positions matching TRBD1. CDR1 MNHEY and CDR2 SVGAGI come from the germline V gene. The junction had 3 bases not matched to a gene; V was cut back by 4 bases and J by 9 bases. CDR3 length: 13 residues. In nucleotides, the CDR3 is TGTGCCAGCAGTTCATGGGACAGGGGTGAGCAGTTCTTC. The encoded protein is CASSSWDRGEQFF.

The chain recombines TRBV28 with TRBJ1-5; the D gene is possibly TRBD1 (6 bases). V was clipped by 6 bases and J by 7 bases, with 22 bases between them. CDR1 is MDHEN and CDR2 is SYDVKM in the germline V gene. CDR3 length: 16 residues. The CDR3 spells CASSHALRGASQPQHF. The CDR3 DNA reads as TGTGCCAGCAGCCACGCCCTCCGGGGGGCAAGCCAGCCCCAGCATTTT.

The rearrangement uses TRBV28 and TRBJ2-2, with 7 bases that match TRBD1. CDR1 MDHEN and CDR2 SYDVKM come from the germline V gene. Losses at the gene ends were 7 bases for V and 5 bases for J; bases not matched to a gene: 4. The CDR3 sequence is 13 residues long. The CDR3 DNA follows: TGTGCCAGCATAGGGGGCGCGACCGGGGAGCTGTTTTTT. This translates into CASIGGATGELFF.

The chain uses TRBV6-4 and TRBJ2-2, with 11 bases aligning to TRBD1. V was pared by 2 bases and J by 3 bases, with 2 bases of the junction left unmatched. This CDR3 is built from 16 residues. Germline assignment: CDR1 MRHNA and CDR2 SNTAGT. CDR3 nucleotide sequence: TGTGCCAGCAGTGACAGGGACAGGGGGGACACCGGGGAGCTGTTTTTT. This codes for CASSDRDRGDTGELFF.

The chain links TRBV12-3 or TRBV12-4 to TRBJ1-2; possible D gene TRBD1, 5 bases. There are 13 residues in the CDR3. V lost 5 bases to trimming and J lost 4 bases, with 11 bases between them. The CDR3 DNA sequence: TGTGCCAGCAGTGCGGGACGGCTCTATGGCTACACCTTC. It encodes CASSAGRLYGYTF.

The chain links TRBV3-1 (or the pseudogene TRBV3-2) to TRBJ2-2; tentatively, D is TRBD1 (6 bases). Trimming shortened V by 0 bases and J by 0 bases, and 8 bases separated the two germline ends. CDR3 size: 16 residues. Per germline, CDR1 LGHDT and CDR2 YNNKEL (reference sequence). DNA of the CDR3: TGTGCCAGCAGCCAAGATTGGACAGCGAACACCGGGGAGCTGTTTTTT. Protein sequence: CASSQDWTANTGELFF.

This clone came up a few times. The V gene is TRBV29-1, the J gene TRBJ2-1; perhaps TRBD2 as D (5 bases). CDR1 and CDR2 (germline): SQVTM, ANQGSEA. The CDR3 runs to 14 residues. V was trimmed by 2 bases and J by 12 bases, leaving 20 bases between them. The CDR3 protein is CSVETGSVYGGQFF. The CDR3 DNA is TGCAGCGTTGAAACCGGTTCTGTTTACGGAGGGCAGTTCTTC.

J is TRBJ1-6 and V is TRBV11-1; D is unresolved. From germline, CDR1 is SGHAT and CDR2 FQDESV (reference sequence). Trimming pared 5 bases from V and 6 bases from J, leaving 5 bases between. The CDR3 is made up of 12 amino acids. The CDR3, as DNA: TGTGCCAGCAGCCCGGGTAATTCACCCCTCCACTTT. Residues: CASSPGNSPLHF.

The rearrangement uses TRBV7-9 and TRBJ1-1, with D unresolved. With 3 bases removed from V and 0 bases from J, the gap between germline ends came to 17 bases. This CDR3 contains 17 residues. CDR1 and CDR2 from the germline V gene are SEHNR and FQNEAQ (reference sequence). Here the CDR3 DNA reads TGTGCCAGCAGCTTTAGTCGGCCTGGAGGTATGAACACTGAAGCTTTCTTT. It specifies CASSFSRPGGMNTEAFF.

The chain joins TRBV5-1 to TRBJ1-2; tentative D call: TRBD1 (6 bases). Trimming pared 5 bases from V and 6 bases from J, leaving 17 bases between. The CDR3 consists of 14 residues. Germline values: CDR1 SGHRS, CDR2 YFSETQ. For the CDR3, the DNA is TGCGCCAGCAGTTTTAGGGGGAAGGAGGATGGCTACACCTTC. Its protein product is CASSFRGKEDGYTF.

This sequence joins TRBV27 and TRBJ2-3; TRBD2 aligns across 10 bases. Looked up from germline, CDR1 is MNHEY and CDR2 is SMNVEV (reference sequence). This CDR3 is 14 amino acids long. V shed 5 bases, J shed 7 bases, and the junction held 6 bases outside the gene matches. CDR3 sequence (DNA): TGTGCCAGCAGTGTTAGCGGGAGGAGGCATACGCAGTATTTT. Translated: CASSVSGRRHTQYF.

The V gene is TRBV30, the J gene TRBJ1-3; no definite D call. CDR3 size: 15 residues. Trimming took 0 bases from V and 0 from J, leaving 9 bases between them. Germline V gives CDR1 GTSNPN, CDR2 SVGIG (reference sequence). The chain's CDR3 is CAWSVPRPSGNTIYF. The CDR3 DNA sequence: TGTGCCTGGAGTGTACCCAGGCCCTCTGGAAACACCATATATTTT. The variable domain in full, with the rest retrieved from reference TRBV30 and TRBJ1-3, is SQTIHQWPATLVQPVGSPLSLECTVEGTSNPNLYWYRQAAGRGLQLLFYSVGIGQISSEVPQNLSASRPQDRQFILSSKKLLLSDSGFYLCAWSVPRPSGNTIYFGEGSWLTVV.

The chain couples TRBV7-9 to TRBJ2-2; D perhaps matches TRBD2 (7 bases). With 1 base removed from V and 4 bases from J, the gap between germline ends came to 16 bases. CDR3 length: 17 amino acids. The germline gives CDR1 SEHNR, CDR2 FQNEAQ (reference sequence). The CDR3 sequence: CASSLGFGGRSTGELFF. The CDR3 nucleotides read TGTGCCAGCAGCTTAGGATTCGGGGGGCGAAGCACCGGGGAGCTGTTTTTT.

This clone appeared once. The CDR3 protein is CASSMGLAGGAAYEQYF. The CDR3 DNA reads as TGTGCCAGTAGTATGGGTCTAGCGGGAGGGGCGGCCTACGAGCAGTACTTC. The rearrangement links TRBV19 to TRBJ2-7, with 12 nucleotides matching TRBD2. The junction had 8 bases not matched to a gene; V was cut back by 3 bases and J by 2 bases. This CDR3 has 17 residues. In germline, CDR1 is LNHDA, CDR2 SQIVND (reference sequence).

The V call is TRBV19, the J call TRBJ2-4, with D possibly being TRBD1 (5 bases). CDR3 size: 17 residues. Trimming left V 5 bases short and J 0 bases short, with 17 bases between. Germline V gene data show CDR1 as LNHDA and CDR2 as SQIVND (reference sequence). The CDR3: CASSGAIAQLAKNIQYF. The CDR3 coding sequence is TGTGCCAGTAGTGGGGCCATAGCCCAACTAGCCAAAAACATTCAGTACTTC.